A single sample is the source of the 5 T cell receptor beta chains below, sequenced in a study of blood T cells in healthy people across ages. With a J-beta primer mix and a sample-barcoded 5' primer, a second PCR ran about 7 to 12 cycles. Using its own MiXCR run on the 5' RACE reads, TCRdb lists one record per CDR3 protein. The sample consists of hundreds of thousands of distinct CDR3 sequences, around 31% of them appearing once. The sequenced sample was blood. The receptors were sampled from an elderly woman in good health.

CDR3: CSVGVGGIQETQYF. The CDR3 DNA reads as TGCAGCGTTGGAGTAGGGGGTATCCAAGAGACCCAGTACTTC. The V and J genes are TRBV29-1 and TRBJ2-5; D possibly corresponds to TRBD1 (6 bases). The CDR3 consists of 14 residues. Per the germline V gene, CDR1 is SQVTM and CDR2 is ANQGSEA. V was cut by 4 bases and J by 1 base, with 13 bases left in between.

A few counts support this clonotype. This could be a read error, since a much larger clone is one nucleotide away. The rearrangement uses TRBV5-1 and TRBJ2-1, with TRBD1 matching 7 bases. The CDR3 has 15 residues. Germline CDR1 and CDR2: SGHRS and YFSETQ. CDR3 in amino acids: CASGLVGGVGNEQFF. CDR3 nucleotide sequence: TGCGCCAGCGGCTTAGTAGGGGGCGTAGGCAATGAGCAGTTCTTC. Complete variable domain (other parts from reference TRBV5-1 and TRBJ2-1): KAGVTQTPRYLIKTRGQQVTLSCSPISGHRSVSWYQQTPGQGLQFLFEYFSETQRNKGNFPGRFSGRQFSNSRSEMNVSTLELGDSALYLCASGLVGGVGNEQFFGPGTRLTVL.

This clonotype was counted at least ten times. V usage is TRBV15 and J usage is TRBJ2-5; D not resolved. The CDR3 has 13 amino acids. V was pared by 0 bases and J by 2 bases, with 4 bases between. Looked up from germline, CDR1 is LNHNV and CDR2 is YYDKDF (reference sequence). This CDR3 reads CATSRDRQETQYF. As DNA, the CDR3 is TGTGCCACCAGCAGAGATAGGCAAGAGACCCAGTACTTC.

The chain couples TRBV5-1 to TRBJ2-5; 9 bases align to TRBD2. TRBJ2-7 matches the DNA end more closely, so the J call is doubtful. There are 14 residues in the CDR3. Germline-derived CDR1 and CDR2 are SGHRS and YFSETQ. CDR3 sequence: CASTVASGMYEQYF. CDR3 nucleotides: TGCGCCAGCACCGTGGCTAGCGGGATGTACGAGCAGTACTTC.

The chain uses TRBV7-2 and TRBJ1-6; D is undetermined. Germline V gene sequence: CDR1 SGHTA, CDR2 FQGNSA. CDR3 length equals 13 residues. V was trimmed by 3 bases and J by 9 bases, leaving 9 bases between them. The CDR3 loop reads CASSFGPPSPLHF. The CDR3 DNA reads TGTGCCAGCAGCTTTGGACCCCCTTCACCCCTCCACTTT. The whole variable domain, remainder taken from reference TRBV7-2 and TRBJ1-6, is GAGVSQSPSNKVTEKGKDVELRCDPISGHTALYWYRQSLGQGLEFLIYFQGNSAPDKSGLPSDRFSAERTGGSVSTLTIQRTQQEDSAVYLCASSFGPPSPLHFGNGTRLTVT.